Here is one T cell receptor beta chain with its context. The data were taken from a study of blood T cell repertoires in COVID-19. Background on the study: Samples came from the United States, Italy and Spain, spanning acute and convalescent COVID-19. T cells, B-cell-depleted T cells, or PBMCs supplied cDNA or gDNA.

In the study's own analysis: Amplification from reference gene primers served as the basis for estimated nucleated cell counts. Profiled with immunoSEQ multiplex PCR; TCRdb holds only in-frame clones, not every one. V and J calls and clone size are copied from that table; D and trimming were computed from the DNA. The table has approximately 67,000 clones, 75% to 90% seen once; the top ten hold roughly 5.2%. The sequenced material came from peripheral blood. This sequence originates from a man aged 50 or older with active COVID-19.

CDR3 loop: CASSLTGNTYEQYF. In nucleotides, the CDR3 is TGTGCCAGCAGCTTGACAGGTAACACCTACGAGCAGTACTTC. The chain is built from TRBV5-4 and TRBJ2-7, with a possible D match to TRBD1 (5 bases). Germline V gene lookup returns CDR1 SGHNT and CDR2 YYREEE (reference sequence). The CDR3 is 14 amino acids. Trimming left V 1 base short and J 2 bases short, with 10 bases between.